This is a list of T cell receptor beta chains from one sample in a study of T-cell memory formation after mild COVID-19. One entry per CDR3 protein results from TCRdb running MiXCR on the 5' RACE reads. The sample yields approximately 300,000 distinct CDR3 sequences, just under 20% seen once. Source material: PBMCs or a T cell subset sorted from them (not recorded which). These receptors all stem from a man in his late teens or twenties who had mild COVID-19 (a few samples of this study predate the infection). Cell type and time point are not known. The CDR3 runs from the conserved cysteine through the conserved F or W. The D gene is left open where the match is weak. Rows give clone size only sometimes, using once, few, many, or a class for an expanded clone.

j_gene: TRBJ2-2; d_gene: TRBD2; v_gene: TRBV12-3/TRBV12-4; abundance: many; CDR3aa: CASSLAAGLNTGELFF; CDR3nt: TGTGCCAGCAGTTTAGCAGCGGGGCTGAACACCGGGGAGCTGTTTTTT
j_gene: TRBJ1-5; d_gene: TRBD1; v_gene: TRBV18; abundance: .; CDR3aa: CASSPDRRIQPQHF; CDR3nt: TGTGCCAGCTCACCGGACAGGCGGATCCAGCCCCAGCATTTT
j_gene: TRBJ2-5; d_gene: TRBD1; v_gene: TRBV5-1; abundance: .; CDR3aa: CASSLGDREETQYF; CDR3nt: TGCGCCAGCAGCTTGGGGGACAGGGAAGAGACCCAGTACTTC
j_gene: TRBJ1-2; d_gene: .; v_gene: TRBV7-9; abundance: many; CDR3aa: CASSGQGYGYTF; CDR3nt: TGTGCCAGCAGCGGGCAGGGCTATGGCTACACCTTC
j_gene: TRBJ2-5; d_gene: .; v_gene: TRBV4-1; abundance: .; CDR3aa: CASSQGGGGQETQYF; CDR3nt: TGCGCCAGCAGCCAAGGCGGCGGCGGACAAGAGACCCAGTACTTC
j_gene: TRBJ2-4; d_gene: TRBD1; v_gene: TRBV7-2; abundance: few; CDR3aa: CASSSDRGRGKNIQYF; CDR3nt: TGTGCCAGCAGTTCGGACAGGGGAAGGGGCAAAAACATTCAGTACTTC
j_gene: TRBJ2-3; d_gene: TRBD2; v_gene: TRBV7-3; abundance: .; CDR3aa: CASSLLPLAGAPGTQYF; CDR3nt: TGTGCCAGCAGCTTACTACCACTAGCGGGGGCCCCGGGTACGCAGTATTTT
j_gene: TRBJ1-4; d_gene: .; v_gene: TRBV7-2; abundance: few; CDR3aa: CASSHDNRPRGLFF; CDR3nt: TGTGCCAGCAGCCACGACAATCGGCCGCGGGGACTGTTTTTT
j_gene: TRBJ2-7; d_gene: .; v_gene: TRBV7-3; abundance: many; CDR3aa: CASSLYARPYEQYF; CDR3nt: TGTGCCAGCAGCTTGTACGCTAGGCCCTACGAGCAGTACTTC
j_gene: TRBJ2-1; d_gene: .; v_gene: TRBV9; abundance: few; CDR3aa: CASGGSWGDPSSYNEQFF; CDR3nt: TGTGCCAGCGGAGGTAGCTGGGGGGACCCGAGCTCCTACAATGAGCAGTTCTTC
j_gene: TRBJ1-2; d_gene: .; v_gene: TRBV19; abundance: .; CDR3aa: CASSKPGTNYGYTF; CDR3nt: TGTGCCAGTAGTAAACCCGGGACTAACTATGGCTACACCTTC
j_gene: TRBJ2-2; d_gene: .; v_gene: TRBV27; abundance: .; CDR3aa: CASGHHPGELFF; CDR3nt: TGTGCCAGCGGCCACCACCCCGGGGAGCTGTTTTTT
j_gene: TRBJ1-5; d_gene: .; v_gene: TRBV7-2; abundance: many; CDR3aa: CASSPRSIGRGPQHF; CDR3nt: TGTGCCAGCAGCCCGAGAAGCATCGGTCGGGGTCCCCAGCATTTT
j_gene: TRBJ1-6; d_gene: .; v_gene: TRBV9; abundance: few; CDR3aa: CASSVEEGWRSPLHF; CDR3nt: TGTGCCAGCAGCGTAGAGGAGGGTTGGAGATCACCCCTCCACTTT
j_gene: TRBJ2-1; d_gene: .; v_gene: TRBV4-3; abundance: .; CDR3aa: CASSQDGARGEAVDEQFF; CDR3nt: TGCGCCAGCAGCCAAGATGGAGCTAGGGGGGAGGCGGTTGATGAGCAGTTCTTC
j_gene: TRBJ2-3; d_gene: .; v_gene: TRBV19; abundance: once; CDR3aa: CASSGGRLTDTQYF; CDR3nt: TGTGCCAGTAGTGGGGGTAGATTGACAGATACGCAGTATTTT
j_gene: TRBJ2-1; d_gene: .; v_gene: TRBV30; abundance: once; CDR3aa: CAWRYGAGEQFF; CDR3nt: TGTGCCTGGAGGTATGGGGCGGGGGAGCAGTTCTTC
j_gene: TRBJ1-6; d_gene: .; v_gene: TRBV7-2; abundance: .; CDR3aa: CASSFAQGNSPLHF; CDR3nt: TGTGCCAGCAGCTTCGCCCAGGGTAATTCACCCCTCCACTTT
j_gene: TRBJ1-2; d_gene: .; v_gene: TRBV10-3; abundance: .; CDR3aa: CAISDKSFGYTF; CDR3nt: TGTGCCATCAGTGACAAGAGCTTTGGCTACACCTTC
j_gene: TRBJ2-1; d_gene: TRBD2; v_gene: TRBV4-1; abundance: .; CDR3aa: CASSQSGGSRQEQFF; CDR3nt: TGCGCCAGCAGCCAGAGCGGGGGGTCCCGTCAGGAGCAGTTCTTC
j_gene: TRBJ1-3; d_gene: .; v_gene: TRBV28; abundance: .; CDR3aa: CASRSAGNTIYF; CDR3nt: TGTGCCAGCAGAAGTGCTGGAAACACCATATATTTT
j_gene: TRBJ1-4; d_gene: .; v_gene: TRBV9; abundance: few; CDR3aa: CASSIGRGGEKLFF; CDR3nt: TGTGCCAGCAGCATCGGAAGGGGAGGGGAAAAACTGTTTTTT
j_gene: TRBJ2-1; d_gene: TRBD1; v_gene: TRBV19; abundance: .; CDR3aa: CASRSGQAFLSF; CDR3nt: TGTGCCAGTAGATCGGGACAGGCCTTCTTGTCCTTC
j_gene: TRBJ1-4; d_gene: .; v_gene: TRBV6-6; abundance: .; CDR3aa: CASSYTQGATNEKLFF; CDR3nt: TGTGCCAGCAGTTACACCCAAGGGGCAACTAATGAAAAACTGTTTTTT
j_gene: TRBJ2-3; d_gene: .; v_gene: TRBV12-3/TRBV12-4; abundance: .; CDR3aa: CASSPPSKGSTDTQYF; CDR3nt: TGTGCCAGCAGTCCCCCCTCGAAGGGTAGCACAGATACGCAGTATTTT
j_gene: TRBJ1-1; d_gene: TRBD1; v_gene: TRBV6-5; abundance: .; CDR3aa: CASSSRVTGGTEAFF; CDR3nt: TGTGCCAGCAGTTCCCGGGTGACAGGGGGCACTGAAGCTTTCTTT
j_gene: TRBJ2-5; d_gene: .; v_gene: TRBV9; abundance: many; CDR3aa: CASSVADETQYF; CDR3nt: TGTGCCAGCAGCGTAGCTGACGAGACCCAGTACTTC
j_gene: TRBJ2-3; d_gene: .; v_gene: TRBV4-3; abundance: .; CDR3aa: CASSQDLSTDTQYF; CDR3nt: TGCGCCAGCAGCCAAGATCTGAGCACAGATACGCAGTATTTT
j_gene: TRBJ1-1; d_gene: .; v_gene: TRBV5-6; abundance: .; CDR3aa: CASRYSAPGHQNTEAFF; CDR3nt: TGTGCCAGCAGGTACTCTGCCCCGGGACATCAAAACACTGAAGCTTTCTTT
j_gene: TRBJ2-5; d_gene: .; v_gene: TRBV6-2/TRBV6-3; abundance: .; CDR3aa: CASSDVGARSETQYF; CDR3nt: TGTGCCAGCAGCGACGTGGGGGCCCGATCCGAGACCCAGTACTTC
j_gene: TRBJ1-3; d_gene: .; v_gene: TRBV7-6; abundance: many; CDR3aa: CASSQVGFDSGNTIYF; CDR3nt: TGTGCCAGCAGCCAAGTGGGCTTCGACTCTGGAAACACCATATATTTT
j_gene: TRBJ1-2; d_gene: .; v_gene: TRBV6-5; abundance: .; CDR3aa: CASSYLIDGGSGYTF; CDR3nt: TGTGCCAGCAGTTACCTCATCGACGGGGGATCGGGCTACACCTTC
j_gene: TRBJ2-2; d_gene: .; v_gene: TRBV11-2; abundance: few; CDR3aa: CASSLEWTTGELFF; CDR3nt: TGTGCCAGCAGCTTAGAATGGACGACCGGGGAGCTGTTTTTT
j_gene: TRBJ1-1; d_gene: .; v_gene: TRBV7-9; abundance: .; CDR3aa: CASSPSRAEAFF; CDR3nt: TGTGCCAGCAGCCCTAGCAGGGCTGAAGCTTTCTTT
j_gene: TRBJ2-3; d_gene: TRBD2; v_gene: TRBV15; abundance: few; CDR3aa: CATSPTSGNTDTQYF; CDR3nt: TGTGCCACCAGCCCCACTAGCGGAAACACAGATACGCAGTATTTT
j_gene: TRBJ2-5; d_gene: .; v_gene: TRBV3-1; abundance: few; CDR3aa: CASSQGRGTQYF; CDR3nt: TGTGCCAGCAGCCAAGGTCGTGGGACCCAGTACTTC
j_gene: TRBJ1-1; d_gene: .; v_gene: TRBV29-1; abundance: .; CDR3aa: CSVQGTEAFF; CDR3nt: TGCAGCGTTCAGGGCACTGAAGCTTTCTTT
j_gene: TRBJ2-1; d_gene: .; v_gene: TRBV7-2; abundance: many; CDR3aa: CASSPASRDEQFF; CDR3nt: TGTGCCAGCAGCCCCGCCAGCCGGGATGAGCAGTTCTTC
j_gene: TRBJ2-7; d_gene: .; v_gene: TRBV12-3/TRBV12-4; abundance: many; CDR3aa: CASSPRYEQYF; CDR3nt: TGTGCCAGCAGTCCGAGGTACGAGCAGTACTTC
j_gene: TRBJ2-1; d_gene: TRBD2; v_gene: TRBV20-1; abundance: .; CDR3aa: CSAHPTSGGGSYNEQFF; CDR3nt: TGCAGTGCTCACCCGACTAGCGGGGGGGGCTCCTACAATGAGCAGTTCTTC
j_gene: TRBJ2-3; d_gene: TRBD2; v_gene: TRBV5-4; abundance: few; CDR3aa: CASSLVSGGAKDTQYF; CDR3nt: TGTGCCAGCAGCTTGGTTAGCGGGGGGGCCAAGGATACGCAGTATTTT
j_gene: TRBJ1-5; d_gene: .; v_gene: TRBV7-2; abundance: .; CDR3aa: CASSPQGPSQPQHF; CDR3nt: TGTGCCAGCAGCCCACAGGGACCCAGTCAGCCCCAGCATTTT
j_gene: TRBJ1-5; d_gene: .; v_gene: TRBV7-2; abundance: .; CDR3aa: CASSEGRRQPQHF; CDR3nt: TGTGCCAGCAGCGAGGGACGACGGCAGCCCCAGCATTTT
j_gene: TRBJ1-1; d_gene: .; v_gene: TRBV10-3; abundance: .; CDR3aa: CAISGERDTEAFF; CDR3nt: TGTGCCATCAGTGGGGAAAGGGACACTGAAGCTTTCTTT
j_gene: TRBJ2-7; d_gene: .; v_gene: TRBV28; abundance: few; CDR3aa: CASRVGQLAYEQYF; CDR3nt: TGTGCCAGCAGAGTTGGACAGTTAGCCTACGAGCAGTACTTC
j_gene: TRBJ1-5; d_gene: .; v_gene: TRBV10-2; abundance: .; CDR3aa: CASSDRQENQPQHF; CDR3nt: TGCGCCAGCAGTGACCGACAGGAAAATCAGCCCCAGCATTTT
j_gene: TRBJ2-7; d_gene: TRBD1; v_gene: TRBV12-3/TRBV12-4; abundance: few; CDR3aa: CASRPTGGYEQYF; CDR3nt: TGTGCCAGCAGACCGACAGGGGGCTACGAGCAGTACTTC
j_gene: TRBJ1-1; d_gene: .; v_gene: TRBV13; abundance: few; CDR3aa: CASSLAFMGGNTEAFF; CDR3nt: TGTGCCAGCAGCTTAGCGTTCATGGGGGGGAACACTGAAGCTTTCTTT
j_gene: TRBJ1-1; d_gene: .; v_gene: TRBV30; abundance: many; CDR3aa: CAWGSETEAFF; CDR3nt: TGTGCCTGGGGGTCGGAGACTGAAGCTTTCTTT